This T cell receptor (beta chain) derives from a study of T cell changes during pregnancy in multiple sclerosis. The repertoire was sequenced with immunoSEQ multiplex PCR; TCRdb's copy has only in-frame clones and lacks some. Here the sample spans approximately 30,000 clones, about nine tenths being singletons. This receptor was taken from a female donor in good health, enrolled as a control in a pregnancy study. The specimen comprised CD4+ T cells from peripheral blood mononuclear cells, sampled in the first trimester of pregnancy.

CDR3 sequence (DNA): TGTGCCAGCAGAAGCCGGGAGACCCAGTACTTC. Its translation: CASRSRETQYF. The chain uses TRBV6-6 and TRBJ2-5, with no clear D. Germline lookup yields CDR1 MNHNY and CDR2 SVGAGI (reference sequence). CDR3 length: 11 residues. The germline V and J ends were trimmed by 6 bases and 5 bases, with 7 bases remaining between them.